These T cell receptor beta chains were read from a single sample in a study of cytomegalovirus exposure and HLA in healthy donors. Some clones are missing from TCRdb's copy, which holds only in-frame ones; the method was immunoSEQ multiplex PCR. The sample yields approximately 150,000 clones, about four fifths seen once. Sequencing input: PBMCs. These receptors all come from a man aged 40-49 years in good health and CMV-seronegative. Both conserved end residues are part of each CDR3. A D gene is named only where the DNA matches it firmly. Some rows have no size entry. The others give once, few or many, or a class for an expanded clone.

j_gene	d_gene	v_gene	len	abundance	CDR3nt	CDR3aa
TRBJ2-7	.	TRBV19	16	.	TGTGCCAGTAGTATAGATCGGGTGTCGGCGGTCTACGAGCAGTACTTC	CASSIDRVSAVYEQYF
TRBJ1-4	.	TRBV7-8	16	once	TGTGCCAGCAGCTTAGGGTGGGGGCTGACTAATGAAAAACTGTTTTTT	CASSLGWGLTNEKLFF
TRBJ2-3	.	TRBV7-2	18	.	TGTGCCAGCAGCTTACCAAGGGGTATTATGACCGGCACAGATACGCAGTATTTT	CASSLPRGIMTGTDTQYF
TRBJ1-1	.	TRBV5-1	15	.	TGCGCCAGCAGCTTGGATGGTCAGGGGAACACTGAAGCTTTCTTT	CASSLDGQGNTEAFF
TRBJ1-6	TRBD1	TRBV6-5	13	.	TGTGCCAGCAGTAACAGGGGAAATTCACCCCTCCACTTT	CASSNRGNSPLHF
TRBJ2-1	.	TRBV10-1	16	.	TGCGCCAGCAGTGAGTGGGGTCAGGGGCCCCCCAATGAGCAGTTCTTC	CASSEWGQGPPNEQFF
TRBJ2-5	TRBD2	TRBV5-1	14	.	TGCGCCAGCAGACTGGGGGGGATTCAAGAGACCCAGTACTTC	CASRLGGIQETQYF
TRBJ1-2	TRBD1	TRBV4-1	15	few	TGCGCCAGCAGCCCAGGGGGACAGGCCAACTATGGCTACACCTTC	CASSPGGQANYGYTF
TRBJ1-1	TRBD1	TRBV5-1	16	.	TGCGCCAGCAGCCTGGTGCCGGGACAGCAGAACACTGAAGCTTTCTTT	CASSLVPGQQNTEAFF
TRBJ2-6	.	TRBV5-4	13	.	TGTGCCAGCAGCTTAGCAGGGGCCAACGTCCTGACTTTC	CASSLAGANVLTF
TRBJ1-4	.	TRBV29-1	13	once	TGCAGCGTTGTGAGGGCGGCTAATGAAAAACTGTTTTTT	CSVVRAANEKLFF
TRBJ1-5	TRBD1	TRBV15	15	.	TGTGCCACCAGCAGAACCCGGGACAGGGGTCAGCCCCAGCATTTT	CATSRTRDRGQPQHF
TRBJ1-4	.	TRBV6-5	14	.	TGTGCCAGCAGGCCTAGGGGAGGGGATGAAAAACTGTTTTTT	CASRPRGGDEKLFF
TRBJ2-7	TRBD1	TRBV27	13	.	TGTGCCAGCTCTAGGGGGCAGAGTTACGAGCAGTACTTC	CASSRGQSYEQYF
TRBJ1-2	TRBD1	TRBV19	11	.	TGTGCCAGTAGTCAAGGACAGGGGCACACCTTC	CASSQGQGHTF
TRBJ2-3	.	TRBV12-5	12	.	TGTGCTAGTGGTTTCGGCACAGATACGCAGTATTTT	CASGFGTDTQYF
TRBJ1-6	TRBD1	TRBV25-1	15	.	TGTGCCAGCAGTGGACGACAGGGCTATAATTCACCCCTCCACTTT	CASSGRQGYNSPLHF
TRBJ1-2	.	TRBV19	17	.	TGTGCCAGTAGTATAGATTCCGCGAGGACTACTAACTATGGCTACACCTTC	CASSIDSARTTNYGYTF
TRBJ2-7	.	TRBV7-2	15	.	TGTGCCAGCAGCATAGACCGGGACGGGGGCTACGAGCAGTACTTC	CASSIDRDGGYEQYF
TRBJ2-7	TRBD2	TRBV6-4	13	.	TGTGCCACCGGACTAGCGGCTACCTACGAGCAGTACTTC	CATGLAATYEQYF
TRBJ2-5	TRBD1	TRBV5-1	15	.	TGCGCCAGCAGCACCGGGACAGGGGGCAAAGAGACCCAGTACTTC	CASSTGTGGKETQYF
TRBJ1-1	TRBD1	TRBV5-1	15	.	TGCGCCAGCAGCTCGACCGGGACAGGGGCCACTGAAGCTTTCTTT	CASSSTGTGATEAFF
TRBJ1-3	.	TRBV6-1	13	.	TGTGCCAGCAGTGAAAGTGGCAGAAACACCATATATTTT	CASSESGRNTIYF
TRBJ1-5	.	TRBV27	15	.	TGTGCCAGCAAAACCGTCCGGGAACCCCATCAGCCCCAGCATTTT	CASKTVREPHQPQHF
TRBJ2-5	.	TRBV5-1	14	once	TGCGCCAGCAGCAAGTTGGGGGGGCCGGAGACCCAGTACTTC	CASSKLGGPETQYF
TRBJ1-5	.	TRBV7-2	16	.	TGTGCCAGCAGCCCGCAATCGGGGGGTTTACATCAGCCCCAGCATTTT	CASSPQSGGLHQPQHF
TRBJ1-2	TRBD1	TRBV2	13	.	TGTGCCAGCAGTCTGACAGGGGTAGAAGACTACACCTTC	CASSLTGVEDYTF
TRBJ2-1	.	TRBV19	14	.	TGTGCCAGTAGTCTCGGGAGCTCCTACAATGAGCAGTTCTTC	CASSLGSSYNEQFF
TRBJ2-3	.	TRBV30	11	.	TGTGCCTTGGGGCCGTGGTTCACGCAGTATTTT	CALGPWFTQYF
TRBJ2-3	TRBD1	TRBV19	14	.	TGTGCCAGTCGACAGGGGGCACGCACAGATACGCAGTATTTT	CASRQGARTDTQYF
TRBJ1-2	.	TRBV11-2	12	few	TGTGCCAGCAGCCCCCCAGGGTATGGCTACACCTTC	CASSPPGYGYTF
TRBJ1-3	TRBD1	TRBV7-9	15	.	TGTGCCAGCAGCCCCTGGGACAGCTCTGGAAACACCATATATTTT	CASSPWDSSGNTIYF
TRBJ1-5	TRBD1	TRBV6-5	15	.	TGTGCCAGCAGGAACAGGGGTTCGGGCAATCAGCCCCAGCATTTT	CASRNRGSGNQPQHF
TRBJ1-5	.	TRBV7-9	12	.	TGTGCCAGCAGCTGGGAGAATCAGCCCCAGCATTTT	CASSWENQPQHF
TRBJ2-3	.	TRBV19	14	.	TGTGCCAGTATGGCGGACAGCGCCACAGATACGCAGTATTTT	CASMADSATDTQYF
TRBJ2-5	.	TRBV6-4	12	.	TGTGCCAGCAGTAAAGGGGGAGAGACCCAGTACTTC	CASSKGGETQYF
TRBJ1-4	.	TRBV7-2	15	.	TGTGCCAGCAGCGGACGACAGATTGGTAATGAAAAACTGTTTTTT	CASSGRQIGNEKLFF
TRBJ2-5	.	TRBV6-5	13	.	TGTGCCAGCAGTTACTCGGGCGTGAAGACCCAGTACTTC	CASSYSGVKTQYF
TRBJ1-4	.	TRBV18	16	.	TGTGCCAGCTCACCAGGGCCGCAAGCAACTAATGAAAAACTGTTTTTT	CASSPGPQATNEKLFF
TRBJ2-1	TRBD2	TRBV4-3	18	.	TGCGCCAGCAGCCAAGGTCTAGCGGGGGGGCTACCCTACAATGAGCAGTTCTTC	CASSQGLAGGLPYNEQFF
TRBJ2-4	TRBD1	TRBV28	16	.	TGTGCCAGCAGTTTTGGAGCCGGGACAGAGGGAAACATTCAGTACTTC	CASSFGAGTEGNIQYF
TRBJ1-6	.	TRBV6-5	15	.	TGTGCCAGCACCCCGGCGGGGCCCAATAATTCCCCCCTCCACTTT	CASTPAGPNNSPLHF
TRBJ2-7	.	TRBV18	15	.	TGTGCCAGCTCACATACCCAGGGTCGGGTCTACGAGCAGTACTTC	CASSHTQGRVYEQYF
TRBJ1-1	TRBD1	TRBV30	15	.	TGTGCCTGGAGTGTATGGGGGACAGGGAACACTGAAGCTTTCTTT	CAWSVWGTGNTEAFF
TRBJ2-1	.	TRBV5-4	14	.	TGTGCCAGCAGCTTACGGGGTGATTACAATGAGCAGTTCTTC	CASSLRGDYNEQFF
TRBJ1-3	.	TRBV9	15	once	TGTGCCAGCAGCGTAAGGCAGGGTAGGGGAAACACCATATATTTT	CASSVRQGRGNTIYF